This TCR beta chain emerged from a study of shared T cell receptors in the human thymus. Using immunoSEQ multiplex PCR, the repertoire was profiled, and TCRdb retains in-frame clones only, with some absent. The sample comprises 600,000 to 900,000 clones, approximately 85% of which are singletons, and over 0.008% rests with the top ten. Trimming removed 3 bases from V and 0 bases from J, with 2 bases in between. This CDR3 contains 12 residues. CDR1 WNHNN and CDR2 SYGVQD come from the germline V gene (reference sequence). Another study also made use of these data, one on human thymus T cells. This second report adds: The sample donors, healthy Finnish infants, were having corrective surgery for congenital heart defects. Thymus tissue for the work was resected from patients undergoing corrective heart surgery. Thymic and blood repertoires appeared to show biased V and J gene usage. Thymic TCR repertoires of unrelated people reportedly overlapped highly.

The chain employs TRBV10-1 and TRBJ1-1; D is undetermined. Sequences were obtained from thymocytes. The source of this sequence is a girl under three years old with a congenital heart defect. As DNA, the CDR3 is TGCGCCAGCAGTGACATGAACACTGAAGCTTTCTTT. Its protein product is CASSDMNTEAFF.